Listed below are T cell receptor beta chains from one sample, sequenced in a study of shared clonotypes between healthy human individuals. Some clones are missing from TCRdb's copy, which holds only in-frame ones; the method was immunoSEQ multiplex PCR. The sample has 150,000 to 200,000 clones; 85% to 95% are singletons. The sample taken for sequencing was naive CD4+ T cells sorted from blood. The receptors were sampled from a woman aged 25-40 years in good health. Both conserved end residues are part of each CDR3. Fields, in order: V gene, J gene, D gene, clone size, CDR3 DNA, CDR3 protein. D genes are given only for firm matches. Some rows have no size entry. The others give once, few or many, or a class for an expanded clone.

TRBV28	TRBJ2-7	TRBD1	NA	TGTGCCAGCAGTTTCGCGGGACAGGGAAAGGGCGAGCAGTACTTC	CASSFAGQGKGEQYF
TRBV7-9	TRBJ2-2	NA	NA	TGTGCCAGCAGATTTAGGGGAGGATCCGACACCGGGGAGCTGTTTTTT	CASRFRGGSDTGELFF
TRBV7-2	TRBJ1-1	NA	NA	TGTGCCAGCAGCTTATGGGGGGCCGACACTGAAGCTTTCTTT	CASSLWGADTEAFF
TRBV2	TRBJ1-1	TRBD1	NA	TGTGCCAGCAGAGTGACAGGGGGCCTGGACACTGAAGCTTTCTTT	CASRVTGGLDTEAFF
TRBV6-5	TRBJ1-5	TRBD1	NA	TGTGCCAGCAGTTCCGGACAGGGCAATCAGCCCCAGCATTTT	CASSSGQGNQPQHF
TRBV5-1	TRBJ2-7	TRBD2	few	TGCGCCAGCAGCTTAGGACTAGCGGGCGCTTACGAGCAGTACTTC	CASSLGLAGAYEQYF
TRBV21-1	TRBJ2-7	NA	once	TGTGCCAGCAGCGCTTACGGGACGCCGGATTCCTACGAGCAGTACTTC	CASSAYGTPDSYEQYF
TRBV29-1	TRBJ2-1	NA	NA	TGCAGCACGGGAATCAGCAGCGTCAATGAGCAGTTCTTC	CSTGISSVNEQFF
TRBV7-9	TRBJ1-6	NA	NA	TGTGCCAGCAGCTTCGGGTCCGTAATTGGTAATTCACCCCTCCACTTT	CASSFGSVIGNSPLHF
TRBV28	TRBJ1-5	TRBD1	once	TGTGCCAGCAGCTCGGGACAGGGAAATCAGCCCCAGCATTTT	CASSSGQGNQPQHF
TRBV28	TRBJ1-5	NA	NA	TGTGCCAGCAGTGGGAACAGGGCACTGAATCAGCCCCAGCATTTT	CASSGNRALNQPQHF
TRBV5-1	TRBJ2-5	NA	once	TGCGCCAGCAGCACCCAAGAGACCCAGTACTTC	CASSTQETQYF
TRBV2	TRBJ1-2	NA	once	TGTGCCAGCCGACAAAAACTTACCTATGGCTACACCTTC	CASRQKLTYGYTF
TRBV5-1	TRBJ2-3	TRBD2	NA	TGCGCCAGCAGCAAAGGACTAGCGGGAACAGATACGCAGTATTTT	CASSKGLAGTDTQYF
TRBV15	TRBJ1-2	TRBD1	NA	TGTGCCACCAGCGCCCCTCAGGAAGGGGGCTTGACGAGCGGCTACACCTTC	CATSAPQEGGLTSGYTF
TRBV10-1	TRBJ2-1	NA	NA	TGCGCCAGCAGGTTAGTGTGCAATGAGCAGTTCTTC	CASRLVCNEQFF
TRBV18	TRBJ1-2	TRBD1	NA	TGTGCCAGCTCACCATCGGGGGACAGGGGGCATGGCTACACCTTC	CASSPSGDRGHGYTF
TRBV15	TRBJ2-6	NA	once	TGTGCCACCAGCGTTAGGCATTCTGGGGCCAACGTCCTGACTTTC	CATSVRHSGANVLTF
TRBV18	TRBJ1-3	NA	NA	TGTGCCAGCTCACCACTGGTCCACTCTGGAAACACCATATATTTT	CASSPLVHSGNTIYF
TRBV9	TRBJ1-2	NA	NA	TGTGCCAGCAGCGTAGACCCCACAGGATACTATGGCTACACCTTC	CASSVDPTGYYGYTF
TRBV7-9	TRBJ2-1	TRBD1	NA	TGTGCCAGCAGCCCGGGACAGCTCAGTTTCAGGAACTCCTACAATGAGCAGTTCTTC	CASSPGQLSFRNSYNEQFF
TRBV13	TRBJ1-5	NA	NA	TGTGCCAGCAGCTTAGGCGGGGGCAATCAGCCCCAGCATTTT	CASSLGGGNQPQHF
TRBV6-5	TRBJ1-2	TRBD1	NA	TGTGCCAGCAGCCCAGGACAGGGGAGCCATGGCTACACCTTC	CASSPGQGSHGYTF
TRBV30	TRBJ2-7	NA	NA	TGTGCCTGGAGAGACATCCAGGGGTTCCACGAGCAGTACTTC	CAWRDIQGFHEQYF
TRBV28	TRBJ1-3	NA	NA	TGTGCCAGCAGTTCCGCCGGGGTCCGCTCTGGAAACACCATATATTTT	CASSSAGVRSGNTIYF
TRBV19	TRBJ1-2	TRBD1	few	TGTGCCAGTAGGGCAACAGGGGATAACTATGGCTACACCTTC	CASRATGDNYGYTF
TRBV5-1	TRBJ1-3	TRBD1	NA	TGCGCCAGCAGCTTGACAGGGGTCTCTGGAAACACCATATATTTT	CASSLTGVSGNTIYF
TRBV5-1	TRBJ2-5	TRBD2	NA	TGCGCCAGCAGCTTGGGTCTAGCGGGGAACCAAGAGACCCAGTACTTC	CASSLGLAGNQETQYF
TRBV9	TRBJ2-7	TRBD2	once	TGTGCCAGCAGCACAACTAGCGGGAGGTTCCACGAGCAGTACTTC	CASSTTSGRFHEQYF
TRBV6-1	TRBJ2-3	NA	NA	TGTGCCAGCAGTGAAGTGTACATGACGACGCAGTATTTT	CASSEVYMTTQYF
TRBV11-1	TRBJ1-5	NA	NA	TGTGCCAGCAGCTTAGGAGGTTTGGGCAATCAGCCCCAGCATTTT	CASSLGGLGNQPQHF
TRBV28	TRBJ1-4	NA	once	TGTGCCAGCACCGTGTCCCCCGGGGGGGCAACTAATGAAAAACTGTTTTTT	CASTVSPGGATNEKLFF
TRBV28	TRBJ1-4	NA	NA	TGTGCCAGCAGCCCCCCCCTTGGCTCAACTAATGAAAAACTGTTTTTT	CASSPPLGSTNEKLFF
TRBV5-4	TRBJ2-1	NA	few	TGTGCCAGCAGCTTGGTGTCTTTGGGGTCCTACAATGAGCAGTTCTTC	CASSLVSLGSYNEQFF
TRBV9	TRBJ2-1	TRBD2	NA	TGTGCCAGCAGCGCTTTCGAGCGGGGCTACAATGAGCAGTTCTTC	CASSAFERGYNEQFF
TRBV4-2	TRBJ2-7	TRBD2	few	TGTGCCAGCAGCCCGACTAGCGGGCTAACTGGGATCTCCGAGGAGCAGTACTTC	CASSPTSGLTGISEEQYF
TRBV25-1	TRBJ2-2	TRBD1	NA	TGTGCCAGCCTGGGACAGGTGACCGGGGAGCTGTTTTTT	CASLGQVTGELFF
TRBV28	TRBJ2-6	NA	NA	TGTGCCAGCAGTTTGTTTTATCTTTCGGAGATCTCTGGGGCCAACGTCCTGACTTTC	CASSLFYLSEISGANVLTF
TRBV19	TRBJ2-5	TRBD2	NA	TGTGCCAGTAGCATCGGGACTAGCGGGAGTATTAGGGAGACCCAGTACTTC	CASSIGTSGSIRETQYF